This section outlines one T cell receptor beta chain sequence together with its context. The CDR3 contains 13 residues. With 5 bases removed from V and 4 bases from J, the gap between germline ends came to 11 bases. Germline-derived CDR1 and CDR2 are SGHTA and FQGNSA. Method: immunoSEQ multiplex PCR; TCRdb's copy keeps in-frame clones and lacks some. The sample lists approximately 72,000 clones, around nine tenths occurring once. The sample comes from a study of OX40 agonist ivuxolimab in advanced cancers. Turning to the study itself: Clinicians treated patients with ivuxolimab, an agonistic anti-OX40 (CD134) antibody. Of the participants, approximately 36% had some prior anti-PD-1, anti-PD-L1 or anti-CTLA-4 therapy, which was allowed.

The TCR sequence derives from an adult with an advanced solid tumor such as melanoma, head and neck, liver or kidney cancer. The J gene is TRBJ1-2, the V gene TRBV7-2, with D maybe TRBD1 (5 bases). The sample consisted of CD4+ or CD8+ T cells sorted from blood, taken in a trial of the OX40 agonist ivuxolimab. Written as DNA, the CDR3 is TGTGCCAGCAGCCGGGACGCGCGCTATGGCTACACCTTC. It yields the protein CASSRDARYGYTF.